The rows below give T cell receptor beta chains drawn from one sample of a study of blood T cell repertoires in COVID-19. Sequencing was performed with immunoSEQ multiplex PCR; in TCRdb, only in-frame clones are kept and a portion is missing. The sample holds some 70,000 clones; around 88% are singletons and the top ten take over 4.5%. The sample was peripheral blood. All receptors come from a man aged 45-65 years with active COVID-19. CDR3s leave out the opening cysteine and the closing phenylalanine or tryptophan. Not every row has a clone size; where given, it reads once, few, many or a size class.

J gene	clone size	V gene	CDR3 protein
TRBJ1-2	-	TRBV11-2	ASSQGTGVWGYT
TRBJ2-3	-	TRBV6-1	ASSEAARDTQY
TRBJ2-5	-	TRBV5-1	ASSWRSGNPQETQY
TRBJ1-1	once	TRBV18	ASSPRGQRNTEAF
TRBJ2-7	-	TRBV29-1	SVETGDGSPVSYEQY
TRBJ2-3	-	TRBV5-1	ASSVLAGGRTDTQY
TRBJ2-2	few	TRBV21-1	ASSTTGWVAESNTGELF
TRBJ2-6	-	TRBV9	ASSERTGPNVLT
TRBJ1-6	-	TRBV7-8	ASSLGQERTPLH
TRBJ2-2	-	TRBV12-3/TRBV12-4	ATGLSNTGELF
TRBJ2-7	-	TRBV7-8	ASTRDRIYEQY
TRBJ1-6	few	TRBV23-1	ASSQIAPSGQGNSPLH
TRBJ2-5	-	TRBV11-3	ASSYRLGGQETQY
TRBJ2-3	-	TRBV6-1	ASSVLSGGATDTQY
TRBJ2-7	-	TRBV6-2/TRBV6-3	ASSYPEGSGSPYEQY
TRBJ2-5	-	TRBV5-1	ASSSADRGRETQY
TRBJ1-2	-	TRBV20-1	SATDRGCYT
TRBJ1-2	-	TRBV6-5	ASWVEGRFYGYT
TRBJ1-3	-	TRBV5-1	ASSSGQGTWGNTIY
TRBJ2-3	-	TRBV6-2/TRBV6-3	ASSYSGTSGGPSDTQY
TRBJ2-3	once	TRBV19	ASSTSGVSTDTQY
TRBJ2-5	-	TRBV27	ASTPSH
TRBJ2-1	-	TRBV15	ATSRARNNEQF
TRBJ1-2	-	TRBV6-5	ASSLMREGAYGYT
TRBJ2-7	-	TRBV7-2	ASSSTFYEQY
TRBJ1-1	-	TRBV7-2	ASSWATGLMNTEAF
TRBJ2-4	-	TRBV4-3	ASSQDRLAVGGIQY
TRBJ2-3	-	TRBV9	ASSSTPGLAGGGDTQY
TRBJ2-1	-	TRBV7-6	ASSLGPGVGDNEQF
TRBJ2-7	-	TRBV11-2	ASSLSPGGGYEQY
TRBJ2-2	-	TRBV19	ASSMGRAQNTGELF
TRBJ2-7	-	TRBV27	ASTLTGAGSSYEQY
TRBJ2-3	-	TRBV19	ASSIDTPGDTQY
TRBJ1-2	few	TRBV27	ASRLGQGANGYT
TRBJ1-6	few	TRBV4-1	ASSQPGTGHSPLH
TRBJ1-1	-	TRBV4-2	ASTTGTGGRHTEAF
TRBJ2-7	-	TRBV2	ASSEEREGREQY
TRBJ2-3	once	TRBV2	ASSEQYTDTQY